The table lists the clone carrying this T cell receptor (beta chain) with a few counts. TCRdb used MiXCR to reprocess the RT-PCR reads, holding one entry per CDR3 protein. The data contain more than 850,000 distinct CDR3 sequences, roughly 17% of them seen just once; the ten biggest clones take up under 6.5%. This sample stems from a study of patients and donors after allogeneic stem cell transplantation. This CDR3 comprises 14 residues. Trimming left V 5 bases short and J 5 bases short, with 13 bases between. This chain links TRBV12-3 or TRBV12-4 with TRBJ2-1; D is possibly TRBD1 (5 bases). The sequence was collected from a human donor who was either an allogeneic HSCT recipient or a stem cell or donor lymphocyte infusion donor (not recorded which). It is not recorded whose cells these are; they may come from a transplant donor. The sequencing sample was made of blood, either unsorted or a sorted T cell fraction (not recorded which). The CDR3 protein is CASSARQLNNEQFF. For the CDR3, the DNA is TGTGCCAGCAGTGCAAGACAGTTAAACAATGAGCAGTTCTTC.